This T cell receptor beta chain was captured by sequencing in a study of blood T cell repertoires in COVID-19. The V gene lost 3 bases and the J gene lost 7 bases, with 12 bases spanning the gap. The CDR3 consists of 13 residues. Germline V lookup: CDR1 SGHTA, CDR2 FQGNSA. Only in-frame clones appear in the TCRdb table, and some are missing; sequencing was by immunoSEQ multiplex PCR. The sample includes approximately 120,000 clones, 92% seen only once; the top ten take approximately 2%. This receptor was obtained from a man aged 45 to 65 with COVID-19, enrolled during active disease. The chain combines TRBV7-2 with TRBJ1-2, with a possible D match to TRBD1 (6 bases). Sequencing was carried out using peripheral blood. This CDR3 reads CASSLGGRSGYTF. Written as DNA, the CDR3 is TGTGCCAGCAGCTTGGGGGGGCGGTCTGGCTACACCTTC.